This T cell receptor beta chain was sequenced for a study of T-cell reconstitution after alpha-beta-depleted transplantation in children. General study findings and limits: In some patients, recipient T cells and intrathymic progenitors surviving conditioning explained high day-60 diversity. Reported findings indicate that, about two months after transplant, alpha-beta T cells came from several hundred expanded clones, which were derived from non-depleted graft cells.

It was with unique molecular identifiers that the TCRbeta library was prepared. Via MiXCR, TCRdb re-called the PCR reads, giving one row per CDR3 protein. The sample holds approximately 80,000 distinct CDR3 sequences; roughly an eighth are singletons and the top ten take around 26%. This clonotype was recorded a few times. The antigen is undetermined. Germline V gene lookup returns CDR1 KGHSH and CDR2 LQKENI. Trimming cost V 2 bases and J 2 bases; bases outside gene matches: 8. This CDR3 is 16 amino acids long. The gene calls are TRBV18 and TRBJ2-7; 8 bases are shared with TRBD1. The sequencing here drew on PBMCs, mostly from graft donor cells, taken 180 days after TCRalphabeta/CD19-depleted stem cell transplant. This sequence was found in a male patient aged 2 to 9 who had a stem cell transplant for acute lymphoblastic leukemia, so the T cells may come from the graft donor. The CDR3 region is CASSPRWRTGTYEQYF. DNA of the CDR3: TGTGCCAGCTCACCAAGGTGGAGGACAGGGACCTACGAGCAGTACTTC.